This T cell receptor (beta chain) was recovered during a study of T-cell reconstitution after alpha-beta-depleted transplantation in children. Study findings and constraints: Some patients' high day-60 TCRbeta diversity was attributed to recipient cells surviving conditioning. Approximately two months post-transplant, alpha-beta T cells reportedly originated from several hundred expanded graft clones.

This clonotype was observed at least ten times. What it recognizes is unknown. Preparation of the TCRbeta library was carried out with unique molecular identifiers. TCRdb analysed the PCR reads with MiXCR anew, one entry per CDR3 protein. Among about 490,000 distinct CDR3 sequences listed, over 9.5% were seen once. The CDR3 spans 15 residues. The V and J ends lost 5 bases and 4 bases respectively, with 15 bases between them. Germline V gene sequence: CDR1 LNHNV, CDR2 YYDKDF (reference sequence). The material sequenced was PBMCs, taken before TCRalphabeta/CD19-depleted stem cell transplant. The receptor was derived from a child aged 2 to 15 with inherited bone marrow failure, due to receive a stem cell transplant. V and J are TRBV15 and TRBJ2-1; D possibly matches TRBD1 or TRBD2 (5 bases each). CDR3 in DNA: TGTGCCACCAGCGGGGACCCAACACCTTACAATGAGCAGTTCTTC. This codes for CATSGDPTPYNEQFF.